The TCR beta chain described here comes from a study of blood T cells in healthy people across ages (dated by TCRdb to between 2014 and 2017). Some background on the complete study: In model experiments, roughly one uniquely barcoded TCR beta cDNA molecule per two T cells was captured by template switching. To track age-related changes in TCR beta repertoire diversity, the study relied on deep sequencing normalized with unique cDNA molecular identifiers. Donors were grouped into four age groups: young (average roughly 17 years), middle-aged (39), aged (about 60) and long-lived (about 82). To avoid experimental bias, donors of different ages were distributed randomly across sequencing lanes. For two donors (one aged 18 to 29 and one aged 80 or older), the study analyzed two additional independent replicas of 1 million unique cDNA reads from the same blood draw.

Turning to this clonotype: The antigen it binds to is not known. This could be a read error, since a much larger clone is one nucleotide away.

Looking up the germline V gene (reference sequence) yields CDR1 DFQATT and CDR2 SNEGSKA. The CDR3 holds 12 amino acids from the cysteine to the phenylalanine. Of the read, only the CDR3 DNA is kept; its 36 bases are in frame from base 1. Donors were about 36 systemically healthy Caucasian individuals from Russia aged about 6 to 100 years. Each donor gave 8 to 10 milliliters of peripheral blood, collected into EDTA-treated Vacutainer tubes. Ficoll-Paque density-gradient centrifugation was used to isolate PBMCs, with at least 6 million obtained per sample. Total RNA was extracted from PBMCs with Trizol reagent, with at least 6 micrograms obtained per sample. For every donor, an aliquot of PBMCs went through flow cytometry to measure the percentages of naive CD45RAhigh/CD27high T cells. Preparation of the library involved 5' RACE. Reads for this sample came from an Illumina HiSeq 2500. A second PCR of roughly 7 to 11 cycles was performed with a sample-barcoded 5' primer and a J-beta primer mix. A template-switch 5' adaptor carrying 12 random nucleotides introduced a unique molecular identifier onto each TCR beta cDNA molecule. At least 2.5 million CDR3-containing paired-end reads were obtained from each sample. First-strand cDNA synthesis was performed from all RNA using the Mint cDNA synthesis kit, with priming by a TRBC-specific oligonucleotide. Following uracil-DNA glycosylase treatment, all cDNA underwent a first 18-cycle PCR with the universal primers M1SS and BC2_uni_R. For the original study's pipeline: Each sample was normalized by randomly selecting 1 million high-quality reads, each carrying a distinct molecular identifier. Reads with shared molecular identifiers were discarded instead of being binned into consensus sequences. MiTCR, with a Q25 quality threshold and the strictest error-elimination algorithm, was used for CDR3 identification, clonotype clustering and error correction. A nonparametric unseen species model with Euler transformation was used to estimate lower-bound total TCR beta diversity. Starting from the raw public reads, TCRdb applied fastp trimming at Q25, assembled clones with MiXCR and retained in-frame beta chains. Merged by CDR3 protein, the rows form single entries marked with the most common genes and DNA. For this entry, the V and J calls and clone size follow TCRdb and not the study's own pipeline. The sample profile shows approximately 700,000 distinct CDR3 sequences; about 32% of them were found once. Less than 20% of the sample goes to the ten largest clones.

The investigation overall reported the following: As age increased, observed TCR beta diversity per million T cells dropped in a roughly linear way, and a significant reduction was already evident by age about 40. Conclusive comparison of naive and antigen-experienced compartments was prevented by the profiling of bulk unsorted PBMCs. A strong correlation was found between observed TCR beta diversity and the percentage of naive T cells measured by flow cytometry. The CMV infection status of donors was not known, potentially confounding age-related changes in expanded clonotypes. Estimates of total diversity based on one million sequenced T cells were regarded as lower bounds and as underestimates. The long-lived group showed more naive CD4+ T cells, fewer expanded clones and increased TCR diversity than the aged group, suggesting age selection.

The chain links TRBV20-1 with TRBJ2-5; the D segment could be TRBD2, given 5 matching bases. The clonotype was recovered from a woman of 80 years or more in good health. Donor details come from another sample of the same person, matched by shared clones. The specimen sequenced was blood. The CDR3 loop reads CSARRGVETPYF. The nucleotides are TGCAGTGCTAGACGGGGTGTAGAGACCCCGTACTTC.